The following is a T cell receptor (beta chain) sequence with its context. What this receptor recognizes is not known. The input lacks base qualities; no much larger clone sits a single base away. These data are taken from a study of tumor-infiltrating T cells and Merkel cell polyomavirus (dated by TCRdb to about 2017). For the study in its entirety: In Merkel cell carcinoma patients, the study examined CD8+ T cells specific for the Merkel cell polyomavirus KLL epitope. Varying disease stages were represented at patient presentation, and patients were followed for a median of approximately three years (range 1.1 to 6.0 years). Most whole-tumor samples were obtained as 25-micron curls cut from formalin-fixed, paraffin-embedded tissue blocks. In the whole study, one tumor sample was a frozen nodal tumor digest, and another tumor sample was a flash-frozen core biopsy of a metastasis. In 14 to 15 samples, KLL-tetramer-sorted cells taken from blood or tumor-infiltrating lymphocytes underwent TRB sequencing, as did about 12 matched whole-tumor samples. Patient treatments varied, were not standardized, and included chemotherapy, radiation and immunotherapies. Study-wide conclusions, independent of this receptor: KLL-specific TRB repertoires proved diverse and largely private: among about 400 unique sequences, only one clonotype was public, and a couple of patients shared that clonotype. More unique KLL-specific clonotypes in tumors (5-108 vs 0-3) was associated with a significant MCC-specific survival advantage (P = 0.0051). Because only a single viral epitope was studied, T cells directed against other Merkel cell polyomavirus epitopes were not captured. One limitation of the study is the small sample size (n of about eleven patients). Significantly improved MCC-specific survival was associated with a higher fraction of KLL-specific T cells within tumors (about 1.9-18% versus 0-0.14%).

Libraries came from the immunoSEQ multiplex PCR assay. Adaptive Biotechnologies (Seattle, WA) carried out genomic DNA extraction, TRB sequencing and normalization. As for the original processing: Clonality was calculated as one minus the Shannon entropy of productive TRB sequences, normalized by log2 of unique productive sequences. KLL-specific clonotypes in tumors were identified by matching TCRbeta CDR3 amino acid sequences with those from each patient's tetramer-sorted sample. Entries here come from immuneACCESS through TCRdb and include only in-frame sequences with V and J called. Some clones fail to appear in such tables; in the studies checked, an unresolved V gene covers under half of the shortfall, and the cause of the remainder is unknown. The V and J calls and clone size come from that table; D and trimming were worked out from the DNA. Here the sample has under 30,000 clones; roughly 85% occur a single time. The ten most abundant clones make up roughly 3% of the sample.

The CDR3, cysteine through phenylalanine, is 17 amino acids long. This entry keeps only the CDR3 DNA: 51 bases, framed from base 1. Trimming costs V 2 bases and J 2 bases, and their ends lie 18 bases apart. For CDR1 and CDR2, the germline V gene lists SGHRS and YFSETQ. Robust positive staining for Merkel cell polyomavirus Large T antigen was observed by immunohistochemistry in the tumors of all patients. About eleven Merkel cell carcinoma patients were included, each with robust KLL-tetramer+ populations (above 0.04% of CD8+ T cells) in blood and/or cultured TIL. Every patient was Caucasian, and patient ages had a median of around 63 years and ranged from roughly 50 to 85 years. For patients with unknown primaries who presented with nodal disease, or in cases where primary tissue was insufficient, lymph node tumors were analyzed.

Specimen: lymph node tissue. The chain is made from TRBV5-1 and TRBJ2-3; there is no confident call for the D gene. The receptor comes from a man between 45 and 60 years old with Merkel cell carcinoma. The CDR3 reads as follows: CASSFSRLEPSTDTQYF. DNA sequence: TGCGCCAGCAGCTTCTCCCGGCTAGAACCCTCCACAGATACGCAGTATTTT.